This entry lists 12 T cell receptor beta chains sequenced from one sample in a study of shared clonotypes between healthy human individuals. In the naive CD8 group, cells lacked CD45RO and were positively selected for CCR7, so terminally differentiated effector memory CD45RA+ cells were left out. The protocol was immunoSEQ multiplex PCR, while the TCRdb copy is restricted to in-frame clones and leaves out a portion. Of more than 2 million clones in the sample, over 85% were seen once. Sequences were obtained from naive CD8+ T cells from PBMCs. The source of these receptors is a man aged 18 to 30 in good health. Some clones in this sample may be carry-over from other donors' samples.

The CDR3 nucleotides read TGTGCCAGTAGTATAGGGGGCGGAGACTCCTACGAGCAGTACTTC. Its protein is CASSIGGGDSYEQYF. V usage is TRBV19 and J usage is TRBJ2-7, with a possible D match to TRBD1 (5 bases). The CDR3 is 15 residues long. The V gene lost 1 base and the J gene lost 0 bases, with 10 bases spanning the gap. Germline CDR1 reads LNHDA; CDR2 reads SQIVND (reference sequence).

This rearrangement joins TRBV2 to TRBJ2-3; D remains ambiguous. CDR1 is SNHLY, CDR2 FYNNEI, per germline. The CDR3 is 16 amino acids. V lost 2 bases and J 0 bases, leaving 12 bases between the germline ends. The CDR3 sequence: CASSERVPLSTDTQYF. In nucleotides, the CDR3 is TGTGCCAGCAGTGAACGGGTCCCCCTCAGCACAGATACGCAGTATTTT.

Of note for this clone: One end of the junction is discordant with germline, which a read error may explain. The chain joins TRBV5-6 to TRBJ2-1; D might be TRBD1 or TRBD2, each matching 5 bases. CDR3 length equals 12 residues. Per germline, CDR1 SGHDT and CDR2 YYEEEE. The CDR3 region has the DNA TGTGCCAGCAGCTTGGGGGGACGGCCCCCGGTCTTC. Its translation is CASSLGGRPPVF. The full variable domain, completed using reference TRBV5-6 and TRBJ2-1, is DAGVTQSPTHLIKTRGQQVTLRCSPKSGHDTVSWYQQALGQGPQFIFQYYEEEERQRGNFPDRFSGHQFPNYSSELNVNALLLGDSALYLCASSLGGRPPVFGPGTRLTVL.

The chain couples TRBV13 to TRBJ2-1; 7 nucleotides line up with TRBD2. The V gene's germline CDR1 is PRHDT and CDR2 FYEKMQ (reference sequence). CDR3 length: 15 amino acids. V gave up 4 bases and J gave up 0 bases; unmatched junction bases: 3. CDR3 bases: TGTGCCAGCAGCTCAAGCGGGAACTCCTACAATGAGCAGTTCTTC. Its translation is CASSSSGNSYNEQFF.

The rearrangement joins TRBV2 to TRBJ2-7, with 8 bases aligning to TRBD2. The CDR3 consists of 16 residues. V shed 10 bases and J 4 bases; nucleotides not matched to a gene: 18. Germline V CDR1 and CDR2: SNHLY, FYNNEI. This CDR3 is CATTSRGAGGKYEQYF. CDR3 coding DNA: TGTGCCACCACATCCCGGGGCGCGGGGGGCAAATACGAGCAGTACTTC.

This chain links TRBV6-5 with TRBJ2-7; D is possibly TRBD2 (5 bases). The CDR3 runs to 14 residues. Germline V gives CDR1 MNHEY, CDR2 SVGAGI. V was shortened by 4 bases and J by 6 bases, with 16 bases between the two germline ends. Here the CDR3 DNA reads TGTGCCAGCAGTTTGGTCGGGATGGACGGCGAGCAGTACTTC. Amino acid sequence: CASSLVGMDGEQYF.

This chain uses TRBV5-1 with TRBJ2-1; TRBD2 matches 16 bases. The CDR3 extends over 18 amino acids. Germline lookup yields CDR1 SGHRS and CDR2 YFSETQ. This CDR3 is CATYVGTSGRARENEQFF. DNA of the CDR3: TGCGCTACTTATGTCGGGACTAGCGGGAGGGCCAGGGAAAATGAGCAGTTCTTC. The whole variable domain, filled in from reference TRBV5-1 and TRBJ2-1, reads KAGVTQTPRYLIKTRGQQVTLSCSPISGHRSVSWYQQTPGQGLQFLFEYFSETQRNKGNFPGRFSGRQFSNSRSEMNVSTLELGDSALYLCATYVGTSGRARENEQFFGPGTRLTVL.

V is TRBV9 and J is TRBJ2-3; the D gene is possibly TRBD2 (6 bases). Germline V CDR1 and CDR2: SGDLS, YYNGEE. V was trimmed by 0 bases and J by 4 bases, leaving 9 bases between them. This CDR3 has 14 amino acids. The CDR3 region has the DNA TGTGCCAGCAGCGTAGGCGGGAACGCAGATACGCAGTATTTT. This sequence encodes CASSVGGNADTQYF.

V and J are TRBV9 and TRBJ2-1, with D perhaps matching TRBD2 (5 bases). The CDR3 contains 15 residues. Germline values: CDR1 SGDLS, CDR2 YYNGEE. V lost 2 bases and J 2 bases, leaving 11 bases between the germline ends. The CDR3 protein is CASSVGLTAYNEQFF. The CDR3 bases are TGTGCCAGCAGCGTCGGACTCACAGCCTACAATGAGCAGTTCTTC.

This clone appeared a single time. The chain couples TRBV6-1 to TRBJ2-7, with D perhaps matching TRBD1 or TRBD2 (5 bases each). V gave up 8 bases and J gave up 2 bases, with 10 bases separating them. Germline V gene data show CDR1 as MNHNS and CDR2 as SASEGT. The CDR3 is 12 residues long. CDR3 nucleotide sequence: TGTGCCAGCGGCTGGGGACCCTACGAGCAGTACTTC. Translation: CASGWGPYEQYF.

V and J are TRBV29-1 and TRBJ2-2; D ambiguous. Germline V gene lookup returns CDR1 SQVTM and CDR2 ANQGSEA. The V end was cut by 3 bases, the J end by 7 bases, with 15 bases between. The length of the CDR3 is 14 residues. The chain's CDR3 is CSVDSWQSGGELFF. As DNA, the CDR3 is TGCAGCGTTGATAGTTGGCAATCCGGCGGGGAGCTGTTTTTT.

The chain has TRBV2 and TRBJ2-1; 9 positions agree with TRBD2. The CDR3 sequence is 15 residues long. Germline CDR1 SNHLY, CDR2 FYNNEI. The V segment lost 8 bases and the J segment 5 bases; nucleotides outside the gene matches: 10. The CDR3 nucleotides are TGTGCCAGCTATGGAGCGGGAGGCTCTAACAATGAGCAGTTCTTC. This codes for CASYGAGGSNNEQFF.